This TCR beta chain was sequenced in a study of shared clonotypes between healthy human individuals. Broader study findings: Specimens sampled were limited to blood, with tissue repertoires likely differing. Sequencing depth was a factor that was expected to affect clonotype sharing among donors.

At deep level, the assay was performed. This table comes from immunoSEQ multiplex PCR, and its TCRdb copy is limited to in-frame clones, with some not included. The profile shows about 480,000 clones, 60% to 80% of them singletons. Germline assignment: CDR1 SGHRS and CDR2 YFSETQ. The CDR3 spans 14 residues. The V and J ends lost 2 bases and 7 bases, in that order; junction bases with no gene match: 5. A remark on this clone: The antigen is not known.

Donors were healthy HIV-negative adults without recently reported acute infections or vaccinations. The sequenced sample consisted of PBMCs. The receptor's source is a woman aged 35 to 49 in good health. Some clones in this sample may be carry-over from other donors' samples. V is TRBV5-1 and J is TRBJ2-2, with 7 bases matching TRBD1. The CDR3 region is CASSFRQGGGELFF. The CDR3 nucleotides are TGCGCCAGCAGCTTCCGACAGGGCGGCGGGGAGCTGTTTTTT.